Each of the 31 T cell receptor beta chains below was sequenced from the same sample in a study of blood T cell repertoires in COVID-19. Repertoires were generated with immunoSEQ multiplex PCR, while TCRdb's copy carries only in-frame clones and drops some. Among roughly 200,000 clones listed, about 79% were seen once. Sequencing used peripheral blood. These receptors originate from a human donor in a cohort sampled during active COVID-19.

To note about this clone: Other DNA sequences from this sample encode an identical CDR3 as well. V and J are TRBV27 and TRBJ1-4; 8 nucleotides match TRBD1. This CDR3 comprises 15 residues. V lost 4 bases to trimming and J lost 0 bases; unmatched junction nucleotides: 1. Germline CDR1 is MNHEY and CDR2 is SMNVEV (reference sequence). The DNA for the CDR3 is TGTGCCAGCAGTTCGACAGGGGCAACTAATGAAAAACTGTTTTTT. This encodes CASSSTGATNEKLFF.

The rearrangement links TRBV3-1 (or the pseudogene TRBV3-2) to TRBJ2-1; TRBD2 aligns across 8 bases. Germline CDR1 is LGHDT and CDR2 is YNNKEL (reference sequence). This CDR3 has 16 amino acids. Germline trimming cut 0 bases from V and 7 bases from J; bases unmatched to any gene: 8. The CDR3 DNA reads as TGTGCCAGCAGCCAAGAGGGGAGCGGGAGAATGAATGAGCAGTTCTTC. It specifies CASSQEGSGRMNEQFF.

The rearrangement links TRBV4-2 to TRBJ1-4; D might be TRBD1 (5 bases). V was shortened by 4 bases and J by 0 bases, with 18 bases between the two germline ends. CDR3 length: 18 residues. Germline V gene lookup returns CDR1 LGHNA and CDR2 YNFKEQ. CDR3 loop: CASSPTGGGIATNEKLFF. CDR3 DNA sequence: TGTGCCAGCAGCCCCACTGGCGGGGGAATCGCAACTAATGAAAAACTGTTTTTT.

This chain links TRBV27 with TRBJ2-5, with 7 bases aligning to TRBD2. V lost 1 base and J lost 2; bases outside the gene matches: 10. There are 17 residues in the CDR3. Germline CDR1 MNHEY, CDR2 SMNVEV (reference sequence). The CDR3 sequence is CASSLLASGGIQETQYF. The CDR3 nucleotides are TGTGCCAGCAGTTTATTGGCTAGCGGAGGAATACAAGAGACCCAGTACTTC.

The chain has TRBV2 and TRBJ1-2; TRBD1 matches 7 bases. This CDR3 is built from 14 residues. Germline V gene lookup returns CDR1 SNHLY and CDR2 FYNNEI. V trimming: 3 bases; J trimming: 7 bases; junction bases outside the gene matches: 8. This CDR3 is CASSDWQGVSGYTF. The CDR3 nucleotides read TGTGCCAGCAGTGACTGGCAGGGGGTGAGTGGCTACACCTTC.

This chain connects TRBV5-1 to TRBJ1-2, with D tentatively TRBD1 (6 bases). Germline V lookup: CDR1 SGHRS, CDR2 YFSETQ. V dropped 0 bases and J dropped 7 bases, with 13 bases sitting between them. The CDR3 contains 14 residues. As DNA, the CDR3 is TGCGCCAGCAGCTTGGCCGGGGGGGCAGTTGGCTACACCTTC. It is translated as CASSLAGGAVGYTF.

J is TRBJ2-3 and V is TRBV9; D is perhaps TRBD2 (5 bases). Germline CDR1 SGDLS, CDR2 YYNGEE. V was cut by 4 bases and J by 7 bases, with 25 bases left in between. This CDR3 spans 17 amino acids. CDR3 DNA: TGTGCCAGCAGCCAGTCCGGACCATATCATCGGGGAAATACGCAGTATTTT. Translation gives CASSQSGPYHRGNTQYF.

V usage is TRBV2 and J usage is TRBJ1-1; possibly TRBD1 for D (6 bases). The V end was cut by 6 bases, the J end by 6 bases, with 17 bases between. Germline loops: CDR1 SNHLY, CDR2 FYNNEI. This CDR3 has 14 residues. Here the CDR3 reads CASRLNTGKAEAFF. The CDR3 DNA reads TGTGCCAGCAGGTTAAACACAGGGAAAGCTGAAGCTTTCTTT. Full variable domain (outside the CDR3, taken from reference TRBV2 and TRBJ1-1): EPEVTQTPSHQVTQMGQEVILRCVPISNHLYFYWYRQILGQKVEFLVSFYNNEISEKSEIFDDQFSVERPDGSNFTLKIRSTKLEDSAMYFCASRLNTGKAEAFFGQGTRLTVV.

The chain combines TRBV18 with TRBJ2-7; a weak D match, TRBD1 (6 bases). The CDR3 totals 16 residues. Germline CDR1 and CDR2: KGHSH and LQKENI. V lost 5 bases, J lost 2 bases, and 19 bases lay in between. The CDR3 loop is CASSSLPQGLTYEQYF. CDR3 nucleotides: TGTGCCAGCTCATCGCTTCCACAGGGCCTGACCTACGAGCAGTACTTC.

Here the CDR3 DNA reads TGTGCCAGCAGGAATATTCAGGGGGGCGACTATGGCTACACCTTC. This gives the protein CASRNIQGGDYGYTF. The chain couples TRBV28 to TRBJ1-2, with TRBD1 identical over 7 bases. Germline V CDR1 and CDR2: MDHEN, SYDVKM. The CDR3 spans 15 residues. The V gene end was trimmed by 6 bases and the J gene end by 3 bases; junction bases not matched to a gene: 10.

The chain uses TRBV6-5 and TRBJ1-6; D is unclear. This CDR3 region has 13 residues. Germline CDR1 MNHEY, CDR2 SVGAGI. The V and J ends lost 7 bases and 14 bases respectively, with 18 bases between them. CDR3 bases: TGTGCCAGCAAGGAGCAGACCCACTCAACCCTCCACTTT. Residues: CASKEQTHSTLHF.

V is TRBV18 and J is TRBJ2-3; TRBD1 might be the D (5 bases). CDR3 length: 15 amino acids. V lost 6 bases to trimming and J lost 3 bases, with 16 bases between them. Germline CDR1 and CDR2: KGHSH and LQKENI. The CDR3 is CASSQRGIGTDTQYF. The CDR3 DNA reads TGTGCCAGCTCCCAAAGGGGTATCGGGACAGATACGCAGTATTTT.

The chain has TRBV10-3 and TRBJ1-1, with 9 bases identical to TRBD1. Germline values: CDR1 ENHRY, CDR2 SYGVKD. The CDR3 is made up of 14 amino acids. V shed 4 bases, J shed 3 bases, and the junction held 3 bases outside the gene matches. The CDR3 region has the DNA TGTGCCATCAGTGGAGGACAGGGGTACACTGAAGCTTTCTTT. Translation gives CAISGGQGYTEAFF.

This clone has just one count. As DNA, the CDR3 is TGTGCCAGCAGCTCCACCGGGACACGTTATAATTCACCCCTCCACTTT. This translates into CASSSTGTRYNSPLHF. The chain carries TRBV7-2 and TRBJ1-6; perhaps TRBD1 as D (6 bases). Trimming removed 4 bases from V and 4 bases from J, with 14 bases in between. Germline V gene sequence: CDR1 SGHTA, CDR2 FQGNSA. The CDR3 extends over 16 amino acids.

V gene TRBV25-1 combines with J gene TRBJ2-5; 8 nucleotides match TRBD2. The CDR3 is 17 residues long. Germline V CDR1 and CDR2: MGHDK, SYGVNS. V shed 2 bases, J shed 3 bases, and the junction held 11 bases outside the gene matches. The CDR3 nucleotides are TGTGCCAGCAGTGAACTGGCTAGCGGGTCCGAAGAAGAGACCCAGTACTTC. This sequence encodes CASSELASGSEEETQYF.

Notes on this clone: Other DNA sequences in the same sample also yield this CDR3. This sequence joins TRBV3-1 (or the pseudogene TRBV3-2) and TRBJ2-5; D might be TRBD2 (6 bases). V was cut by 0 bases and J by 2 bases, with 10 bases left in between. CDR1 LGHDT and CDR2 YNNKEL come from the germline V gene (reference sequence). The CDR3 is 15 amino acids. The CDR3 reads CASSQDLGGQETQYF. CDR3 DNA sequence: TGTGCCAGCAGCCAAGACTTAGGAGGGCAAGAGACCCAGTACTTC.

CDR3 amino acids: CASSPRQINEKLFF. CDR3 coding DNA: TGTGCCAGCAGTCCCAGACAGATTAATGAAAAACTGTTTTTT. The gene calls are TRBV27 and TRBJ1-4, with D perhaps TRBD1 (5 bases). The CDR3 covers 14 residues. Germline V gene lookup returns CDR1 MNHEY and CDR2 SMNVEV (reference sequence). With 5 bases removed from V and 4 bases from J, the gap between germline ends came to 11 bases.

The chain employs TRBV2 and TRBJ2-2; tentatively, D is TRBD2 (5 bases). The V and J ends lost 7 bases and 1 base respectively, with 7 bases between them. Germline CDR1 is SNHLY and CDR2 is FYNNEI. The CDR3 covers 13 residues. CDR3 in amino acids: CASKRENTGELFF. The CDR3 nucleotides are TGTGCCAGCAAACGGGAGAACACCGGGGAGCTGTTTTTT.

The chain links TRBV6-4 to TRBJ2-5; perhaps TRBD2 as D (6 bases). The CDR3 consists of 16 residues. The germline CDR1 and CDR2 sequences are MRHNA and SNTAGT. V shed 2 bases and J shed 5 bases, with 18 bases lying between them. CDR3 protein: CASSDPDLALGETQYF. CDR3 DNA: TGTGCCAGCAGTGACCCAGATCTAGCGTTAGGTGAGACCCAGTACTTC.

The V call is TRBV14, the J call TRBJ2-5, with 7 bases fitting TRBD2. Losses at the gene ends were 2 bases for V and 0 bases for J; bases not matched to a gene: 6. CDR1 is SGHDN and CDR2 is FVKESK in the germline V gene. There are 16 residues in the CDR3. In DNA form, the CDR3 reads TGTGCCAGCAGCCAACGCGCTAGCGGCGACCAAGAGACCCAGTACTTC. Amino acid sequence: CASSQRASGDQETQYF.

The chain joins TRBV11-2 to TRBJ1-6; 7 nucleotides align to TRBD1. CDR3 length: 15 residues. CDR1 and CDR2 (germline): SGHAT, FQNNGV. V lost 1 base to trimming and J lost 10 bases; unmatched junction nucleotides: 7. The CDR3 is CASSLGQGGRSPLHF. CDR3 in DNA: TGTGCCAGCAGCTTAGGACAGGGAGGCCGATCACCCCTCCACTTT.

This sequence joins TRBV12-2 and TRBJ2-3; TRBD2 is the table's D call, not checked against the DNA. TRBV12-2 is recorded as a pseudogene. The CDR3 contains 16 residues. CDR3 in amino acids: CASRLRKREGTDTQYF. Here the CDR3 DNA reads TGTGCAAGTCGCTTAAGGAAGCGGGAGGGCACAGATACGCAGTATTTT.

In its sample, this clone was seen a few times. The V and J genes are TRBV5-1 and TRBJ2-1, with TRBD2 identical over 7 bases. Germline V CDR1 and CDR2: SGHRS, YFSETQ. The CDR3 spans 16 residues. J was trimmed by 2 bases and V by 0 bases; bases with no gene match: 5. The CDR3 coding sequence is TGCGCCAGCAGCTTGGTCGCTAGCGGAGCCTACAATGAGCAGTTCTTC. Translated: CASSLVASGAYNEQFF.

The CDR3 nucleotides read TGTGCCAGCAGCTTACAGGGGGCTCGGTACACTGAAGCTTTCTTT. Its protein product is CASSLQGARYTEAFF. The chain links TRBV7-2 to TRBJ1-1, with 8 bases matching TRBD1. The germline V gene has CDR1 SGHTA and CDR2 FQGNSA. The CDR3 has 15 amino acids. V shed 2 bases and J 3 bases; nucleotides not matched to a gene: 5.

This rearrangement joins TRBV5-6 to TRBJ1-5, with D tentatively TRBD1 (5 bases). CDR1 and CDR2 (germline): SGHDT, YYEEEE. V lost 2 bases, J lost 1 base, and 16 bases lay in between. This CDR3 comprises 17 residues. CDR3 residues: CASSFLRRKGSNQPQHF. CDR3 bases: TGTGCCAGCAGCTTTCTGAGGCGGAAGGGGAGCAATCAGCCCCAGCATTTT.

V gene TRBV4-2 combines with J gene TRBJ2-1; 14 nucleotides match TRBD2. Germline lookup yields CDR1 LGHNA and CDR2 YNFKEQ. This CDR3 region has 15 residues. The V segment lost 3 bases and the J segment 6 bases; nucleotides outside the gene matches: 1. The CDR3 coding sequence is TGTGCCAGCAGCCAGGGACTAGCGGGAGCCAATGAGCAGTTCTTC. As protein: CASSQGLAGANEQFF.

The V and J genes are TRBV5-8 and TRBJ2-1, with TRBD1 matching 7 bases. This CDR3 is 14 amino acids long. Germline values: CDR1 SGHTS, CDR2 YDEGEE. Trimming removed 4 bases from V and 6 bases from J; junction bases left unmatched: 7. The CDR3 is CASSRGQALNEQFF. The CDR3 DNA is TGTGCCAGCAGCCGAGGACAGGCCCTCAATGAGCAGTTCTTC.

The chain recombines TRBV7-9 with TRBJ2-1, with 9 bases that match TRBD2. Germline V gene lookup returns CDR1 SEHNR and CDR2 FQNEAQ (reference sequence). J lost 10 bases, V lost 2 bases, and 9 bases had no gene match. This CDR3 is built from 15 residues. This chain's CDR3 is CASSLRLAGHPEQFF. The CDR3 DNA reads TGTGCCAGCAGCTTACGCCTAGCGGGACACCCCGAGCAGTTCTTC.

This clone was found once. The chain uses TRBV6-6 and TRBJ2-7; TRBD2 aligns across 10 bases. The CDR3 runs to 21 residues. The V segment lost 6 bases and the J segment 0 bases; nucleotides outside the gene matches: 23. Germline V gene data show CDR1 as MNHNY and CDR2 as SVGAGI (reference sequence). The DNA of the CDR3 is TGTGCCAGCAGCCTAGGGTGGTTTAGGATAGCGGGAGGCCTAAGCTCCTACGAGCAGTACTTC. It is translated as CASSLGWFRIAGGLSSYEQYF.

The chain recombines TRBV27 with TRBJ2-2, with 10 positions matching TRBD2. Germline V lookup: CDR1 MNHEY, CDR2 SMNVEV (reference sequence). CDR3 length: 16 residues. The ends lost 4 bases at V and 6 bases at J; junction bases unmatched: 8. The CDR3 DNA reads as TGTGCCAGCAGTTACCGAGTAGCGGGAGGCGCCGGGGAGCTGTTTTTT. Translated: CASSYRVAGGAGELFF.

In nucleotides, the CDR3 is TGTGCCAGCTCACCAACCGAGGGGGCGCCGGGGGAGCTGTTTTTT. Amino acids: CASSPTEGAPGELFF. The gene calls are TRBV18 and TRBJ2-2; 7 bases agree with TRBD1. With V trimmed by 2 bases and J by 8 bases, 8 bases remained unmatched. This CDR3 region has 15 residues. Germline lookup yields CDR1 KGHSH and CDR2 LQKENI.